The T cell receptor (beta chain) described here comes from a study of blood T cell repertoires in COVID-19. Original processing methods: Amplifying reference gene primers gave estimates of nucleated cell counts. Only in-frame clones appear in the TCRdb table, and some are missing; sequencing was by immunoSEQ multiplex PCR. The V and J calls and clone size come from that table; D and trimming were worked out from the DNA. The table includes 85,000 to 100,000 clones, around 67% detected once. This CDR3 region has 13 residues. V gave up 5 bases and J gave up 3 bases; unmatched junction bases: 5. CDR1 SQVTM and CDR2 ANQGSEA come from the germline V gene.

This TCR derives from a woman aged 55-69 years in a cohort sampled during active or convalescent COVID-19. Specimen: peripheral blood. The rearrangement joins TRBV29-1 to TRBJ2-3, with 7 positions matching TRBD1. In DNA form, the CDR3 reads TGCAGCGTTTGGGACAGAAGAACAGATACGCAGTATTTT. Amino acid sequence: CSVWDRRTDTQYF.